This T cell receptor beta chain was sequenced during a study of blood T cell repertoires in COVID-19. Study background: Collection of acute and convalescent COVID-19 samples took place in the United States, Italy and Spain. PBMCs, B-cell-depleted T cells, or T cells were the source of the cDNA or gDNA that made up the material.

This clone was observed a handful of times. The CDR3 has 15 residues. V gave up 3 bases and J gave up 1 base; unmatched junction bases: 2. Germline V gene sequence: CDR1 MNHEY, CDR2 SMNVEV (reference sequence). Original methodology: Estimated nucleated cell counts came from reference gene primer amplification. Clones were read by immunoSEQ multiplex PCR, and TCRdb kept only the in-frame ones, dropping some. V and J calls and clone size are those listed in that table; D and trimming were worked out from the DNA. This sample has a few hundred thousand clones, with roughly 80% found just once. The chain joins TRBV27 to TRBJ2-3; 9 bases match TRBD2. This TCR derives from a woman aged 25 to 45 who had recovered from COVID-19. The sequencing input was peripheral blood. CDR3 residues: CASSFRTSGTDTQYF. The CDR3 DNA follows: TGTGCCAGCAGTTTTCGGACTAGCGGCACAGATACGCAGTATTTT.